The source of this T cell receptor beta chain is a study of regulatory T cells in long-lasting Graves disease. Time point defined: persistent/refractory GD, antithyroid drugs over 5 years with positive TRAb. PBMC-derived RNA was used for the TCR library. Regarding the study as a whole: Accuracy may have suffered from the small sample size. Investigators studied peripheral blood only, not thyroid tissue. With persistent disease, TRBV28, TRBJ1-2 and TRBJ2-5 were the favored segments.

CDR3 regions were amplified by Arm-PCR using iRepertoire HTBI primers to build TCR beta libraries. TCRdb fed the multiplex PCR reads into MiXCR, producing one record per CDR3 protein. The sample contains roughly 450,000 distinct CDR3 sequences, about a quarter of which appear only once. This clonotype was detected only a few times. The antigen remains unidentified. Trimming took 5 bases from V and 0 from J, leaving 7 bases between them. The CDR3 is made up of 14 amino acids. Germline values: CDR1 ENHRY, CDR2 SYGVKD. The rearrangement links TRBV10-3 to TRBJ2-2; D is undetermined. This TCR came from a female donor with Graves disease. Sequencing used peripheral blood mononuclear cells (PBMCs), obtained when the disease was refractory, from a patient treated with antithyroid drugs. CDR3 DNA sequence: TGTGCCATCAGTTCTGGAGCGAACACCGGGGAGCTGTTTTTT. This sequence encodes CAISSGANTGELFF.